This T cell receptor beta chain was captured in a study of cytomegalovirus exposure and HLA in healthy donors. Study background: Early on, a data release was issued that held 80 million or so unique TCRs from HLA-typed donors.

Germline loops: CDR1 LNHDA, CDR2 SQIVND (reference sequence). The CDR3 sequence is 13 residues long. In the PCR, 60 Vbeta and 13 Jbeta primers were used. Sequencing was performed with immunoSEQ multiplex PCR; in TCRdb, only in-frame clones are kept and a portion is missing. The data hold under 250,000 clones, with about 86% observed a single time. The TCR was taken from a woman aged 55-69 years in good health and CMV-seropositive. The chain uses TRBV19 and TRBJ2-5; 10 positions match TRBD1. The J call may be incorrect, as the DNA end agrees better with TRBJ2-7. The specimen was PBMCs. The CDR3 DNA reads as TGTGCCAGTAGTGAGACAGGGGGCGCCGAGCAGTACTTC. Protein product: CASSETGGAEQYF.